This T cell receptor (beta chain) was profiled in a study of shared clonotypes between healthy human individuals. It was CD45RO-negative cells, positively selected for CCR7, that made up naive CD8 cells, with terminally differentiated effector memory CD45RA+ cells excluded. Donors, without exception, were Caucasian adults residing in Nashville, Tennessee. Generated by immunoSEQ multiplex PCR, the TCRdb table keeps only in-frame clones and is missing some. The profile shows 2 million or so clones, approximately 95% of them singletons. A remark on this clone: Its cognate antigen is unknown.

Study-level results: It was the few donors that limited the genetic and exposure-history diversity represented. It was the non-shared clonotypes that had lower generation probabilities than clonotypes shared by all four donors.

CDR1 is SGHRS and CDR2 is YFSETQ in the germline V gene. V was clipped by 1 base and J by 7 bases, with 9 bases between them. CDR3 length: 14 residues. Sequencing was carried out using naive CD8+ T cells sorted from blood. The clonotype comes from a man aged 18 to 30 in good health. The J gene is TRBJ1-6, the V gene TRBV5-1; D unclear. The CDR3 region is CASSLYPGNSPLHF. The CDR3 DNA follows: TGCGCCAGCAGCTTGTATCCTGGGAATTCACCCCTCCACTTT. Full variable domain (rest looked up from reference TRBV5-1 and TRBJ1-6): KAGVTQTPRYLIKTRGQQVTLSCSPISGHRSVSWYQQTPGQGLQFLFEYFSETQRNKGNFPGRFSGRQFSNSRSEMNVSTLELGDSALYLCASSLYPGNSPLHFGNGTRLTVT.